Here is one T cell receptor (beta chain) with its context. Clones were sequenced by immunoSEQ multiplex PCR, and TCRdb holds only the in-frame ones, with some missing. This table holds under 250,000 clones, roughly nine tenths found once. This entry belongs to a study of blood T cell repertoires in COVID-19. The overall study: T cells, B-cell-depleted T cells, or PBMCs supplied cDNA or gDNA.

J gave up 3 bases and V 2 bases, and 5 bases lay outside the gene matches. Germline V gives CDR1 LNHDA, CDR2 SQIVND (reference sequence). The CDR3 runs to 16 residues. This chain joins TRBV19 and TRBJ2-3; TRBD2 matches 10 bases. Sequencing used peripheral blood. The receptor was isolated from a man in his sixties who had recovered from COVID-19. The CDR3 sequence is CASSISGRAGTDTQYF. CDR3 DNA sequence: TGTGCCAGTAGTATAAGCGGGAGGGCCGGGACAGATACGCAGTATTTT.